This TCR beta chain was identified during a study of blood T cell repertoires in COVID-19. Study overall: Samples came from the United States, Italy and Spain, spanning acute and convalescent COVID-19. Sources were T cells, B-cell-depleted T cells, or PBMCs; the material itself was cDNA or gDNA.

This CDR3 has 14 amino acids. V lost 6 bases to trimming and J lost 2 bases, with 14 bases between them. Germline V gene sequence: CDR1 SNHLY, CDR2 FYNNEI. In the original processing: Estimated nucleated cell counts came from reference gene primer amplification. Some clones are missing from TCRdb's copy, which holds only in-frame ones; the method was immunoSEQ multiplex PCR. V, J and clone size were drawn from that table, and D and trimming were deduced from the DNA. The sample consists of some 200,000 clones, approximately 84% of them appearing once. The sample consisted of peripheral blood. The V and J genes are TRBV2 and TRBJ2-7; TRBD1 is a possible D gene (7 bases). The TCR was taken from a woman between 50 and 59 years old with active or convalescent COVID-19. The CDR3 DNA is TGTGCCAGCAGGCCGCAGGGGGGACCCTACGAGCAGTACTTC. Protein product: CASRPQGGPYEQYF.